These 6 T cell receptor beta chains share one sample of origin, sequenced in a study of OX40 agonist ivuxolimab in advanced cancers. Repertoires were generated with immunoSEQ multiplex PCR, while TCRdb's copy carries only in-frame clones and drops some. Of 55,000 to 70,000 clones listed, roughly 80% are singletons. Specimen: CD4+ or CD8+ T cells sorted from blood, collected in a trial of the OX40 agonist ivuxolimab. These TCRs come from an adult with an advanced solid tumor such as melanoma, head and neck, liver or kidney cancer.

V is TRBV6-5 and J is TRBJ1-1; D gene unclear. Germline values: CDR1 MNHEY, CDR2 SVGAGI. The CDR3 is made up of 15 amino acids. The V end was cut by 2 bases, the J end by 0 bases, with 10 bases between. CDR3 protein: CASSYPKGMNTEAFF. The CDR3 nucleotides read TGTGCCAGCAGTTACCCCAAGGGCATGAACACTGAAGCTTTCTTT.

V usage is TRBV11-3 and J usage is TRBJ2-5, with 8 bases fitting TRBD2. Germline CDR1 and CDR2: SGHNT and YENEEA. V shed 2 bases and J 1 base; nucleotides not matched to a gene: 3. The CDR3 consists of 15 residues. This CDR3 reads CASSLYGGAQETQYF. As DNA, the CDR3 is TGTGCCAGCAGCTTATACGGGGGGGCCCAAGAGACCCAGTACTTC.

The CDR3 nucleotides are TGTGCTAGTGGCTCATGGAGGGGGAGCTCCTACAATGAGCAGTTCTTC. Amino acids: CASGSWRGSSYNEQFF. V gene TRBV12-5 combines with J gene TRBJ2-1, with D perhaps being TRBD1 or TRBD2 (6 bases each). The CDR3 length is 16 residues. Germline assignment: CDR1 LGHNT and CDR2 FRNRAP. V was cut by 6 bases and J by 0 bases, with 15 bases left in between.

This chain links TRBV7-2 with TRBJ1-2; D is possibly TRBD1 (5 bases). This CDR3 spans 13 amino acids. V dropped 4 bases and J dropped 5 bases, with 11 bases sitting between them. The germline V gene has CDR1 SGHTA and CDR2 FQGNSA. The CDR3 loop reads CASSYDSQYGYTF. The CDR3 bases are TGTGCCAGCAGCTACGACAGCCAATATGGCTACACCTTC.

The V gene is TRBV27, the J gene TRBJ2-3; no definite D call. Germline lookup yields CDR1 MNHEY and CDR2 SMNVEV (reference sequence). The CDR3 length is 15 residues. With 2 bases removed from V and 2 bases from J, the gap between germline ends came to 11 bases. The CDR3 loop is CASSLRGSLTDTQYF. For the CDR3, the DNA is TGTGCCAGCAGTTTAAGAGGCTCACTCACAGATACGCAGTATTTT.

The chain carries TRBV13 and TRBJ1-3; no firm D call. V lost 5 bases and J lost 5, with 10 bases in between. CDR3 size: 13 residues. In germline, CDR1 is PRHDT, CDR2 FYEKMQ (reference sequence). The CDR3 nucleotides read TGTGCCAGCAGCCCCAGCGGGAGAAACACCATATATTTT. Amino acid sequence: CASSPSGRNTIYF.